Listed below are T cell receptor beta chains from one sample, sequenced in a study of shared clonotypes between healthy human individuals. TCRdb's table, derived via immunoSEQ multiplex PCR, lists solely in-frame clones and lacks some. The sample has about 1 million clones; 75% are singletons. Sequencing was done on a sample of memory CD4+ T cells sorted from blood. The receptors were sampled from a man between 18 and 29 years old in good health. CDR3s include the opening cysteine and the closing phenylalanine or tryptophan. A D gene is named only where the DNA matches it firmly. The size entry is marked missing in some rows and otherwise reads once, few, many or a size class.

>NA|TRBV7-6|TRBJ2-5|NA
TGTGCCAGCAGCTTAGAATACCGCCAAGAGACCCAGTACTTC
CASSLEYRQETQYF
>NA|TRBV19|TRBJ2-7|NA
TGTGCCAGTAGTATCGGGGAGGGGGCTACGTACGAGCAGTACTTC
CASSIGEGATYEQYF
>NA|TRBV7-2|TRBJ2-3|TRBD2
TGTGCCAGCAGCTTTGAGCGACTAGCGAACCCAGATACGCAGTATTTT
CASSFERLANPDTQYF
>NA|TRBV7-2|TRBJ2-7|NA
TGTGCCAGCAGCTTAGTGCTAGCCGGGTACGAGCAGTACTTC
CASSLVLAGYEQYF
>NA|TRBV5-4|TRBJ1-2|TRBD1
TGTGCCAGCCTACAGGGGAGCACCGCCGGACATGGCTACACCTTC
CASLQGSTAGHGYTF
>NA|TRBV6-1|TRBJ2-7|NA
TGTGCCAGCAGTGAATCATTCGTGGCCCTACAGTACTTC
CASSESFVALQYF
>NA|TRBV11-2|TRBJ2-7|TRBD1
TGTGCCAGCAGCTTAGATAGACAGGGAATCTACGAGCAGTACTTC
CASSLDRQGIYEQYF
>once|TRBV30|TRBJ1-5|TRBD1
TGTGCCTGCACCGGACAGGGGGGAGTTTATAGCAATCAGCCCCAGCATTTT
CACTGQGGVYSNQPQHF
>many|TRBV4-3|TRBJ2-1|NA
TGCGCCAGCAGCCACCCCGGACCCTCCTACAATGAGCAGTTCTTC
CASSHPGPSYNEQFF
>few|TRBV13|TRBJ1-1|NA
TGTGCCAGCAGCTTAGGGAGGAAGGTAGGGGAAGCTTTCTTT
CASSLGRKVGEAFF
>NA|TRBV5-6|TRBJ2-3|NA
TGTGCCAGCAGCTTGGTGTCGCGGAAAAGCACAGATACGCAGTATTTT
CASSLVSRKSTDTQYF
>NA|TRBV7-2|TRBJ1-2|NA
TGTGCCAGCAGCTTAGCTATGGTCGGCTATGGCTACACCTTC
CASSLAMVGYGYTF
>NA|TRBV19|TRBJ2-1|NA
TGTGCCAGTAGTATAGTAGAGGGAAGTGGTGAGCAGTTCTTC
CASSIVEGSGEQFF
>NA|TRBV28|TRBJ2-3|NA
TGTGCCAGCAGCTCAGACCGGGTCGGCACAGATACGCAGTATTTT
CASSSDRVGTDTQYF
>NA|TRBV6-5|TRBJ2-7|TRBD1
TGTGCCAGCAGACCCGGGACAGGGGGTTCCTACGAGCAGTACTTC
CASRPGTGGSYEQYF
>NA|TRBV27|TRBJ2-6|TRBD1
TGTGCCAGCAGTTTAGGGCTCGGACAGGTTTACTCCTCTGGGGCCAACGTCCTGACTTTC
CASSLGLGQVYSSGANVLTF
>many|TRBV29-1|TRBJ2-7|TRBD2
TGCAGCGTCCTGACCGGGACTAGCGGGGGGGCCTACGAGCAGTACTTC
CSVLTGTSGGAYEQYF
>NA|TRBV6-5|TRBJ2-1|TRBD1
TGTGCCAGCAGACAGCGGACAGGGACTTACAATGAGCAGTTCTTC
CASRQRTGTYNEQFF
>NA|TRBV5-6|TRBJ1-1|NA
TGTGCCAGCAGCTTGAGGCAGGCGAACACTGAAGCTTTCTTT
CASSLRQANTEAFF
>NA|TRBV2|TRBJ1-5|NA
TGTGCCCGATACAAGGGAGTCTCTCGGCCAGGCTACAATCAGCCCCAGCATTTT
CARYKGVSRPGYNQPQHF
>NA|TRBV5-1|TRBJ2-7|NA
TGCGCCAGCAGCTTGGGGGGGTCCCGAAAGAACACCGAGCAGTACTTC
CASSLGGSRKNTEQYF
>NA|TRBV11-2|TRBJ2-2|NA
TGTGCCAGCAGCCCCCCTGGGATCCCCGCCACCCGGGAGCTGTTTTTT
CASSPPGIPATRELFF
>NA|TRBV5-1|TRBJ2-3|NA
TGCGCCAGCAGCTTGGGGGCGACAGCCACAGATACGCAGTATTTT
CASSLGATATDTQYF
>few|TRBV5-1|TRBJ1-1|NA
TGCGCCAGCAGCTTGGTCGGTCAGAACACTGAAGCTTTCTTT
CASSLVGQNTEAFF
>NA|TRBV7-9|TRBJ1-1|TRBD1
TGTGCCAGCAGCCCGACAGGGTCCTGGTTCTTT
CASSPTGSWFF
>NA|TRBV4-1|TRBJ1-4|NA
TGCGCCAGCAGCCCCCCCGGGTTATCTAATGAAAAACTGTTTTTT
CASSPPGLSNEKLFF
>NA|TRBV2|TRBJ2-2|TRBD1
TGTGCCAGCACCGGACAGGGGATGACCGGGGAGCTGTTTTTT
CASTGQGMTGELFF
>NA|TRBV6-6|TRBJ2-7|NA
TGTGCCAGCAGTTACAACGCAGGTGCGAGTGAGCAGTACTTC
CASSYNAGASEQYF
>many|TRBV15|TRBJ2-5|TRBD1
TGTGCCACCAGCAGGACAGGGGGCAAAGAGACCCAGTACTTC
CATSRTGGKETQYF
>NA|TRBV4-1|TRBJ2-5|NA
TGCGCCAGCAGCCCCACTAGTCGGGAGACCCAGTACTTC
CASSPTSRETQYF
>NA|TRBV7-6|TRBJ1-4|NA
TGTGCCAGCAGCAAGGGCAGGGCAACTAATGAAAAACTGTTTTTT
CASSKGRATNEKLFF
>NA|TRBV4-1|TRBJ1-1|TRBD1
TGCGCCAGCAGCCCGTCGGGACAGGCGAACACTGAAGCTTTCTTT
CASSPSGQANTEAFF
>once|TRBV5-1|TRBJ2-7|NA
TGCGCCAGCAGCTTGAATAAACTGGAGTTCGAGCAGTACTTC
CASSLNKLEFEQYF
>NA|TRBV6-1|TRBJ2-1|NA
TGTGCCAGCAGTGAAGAGTACCGAAGCTCCTACAATGAGCAGTTCTTC
CASSEEYRSSYNEQFF
>NA|TRBV27|TRBJ1-1|TRBD1
TGTGCCAGCAGTTTGTTACAGGGGGCGCGAACTGAAGCTTTCTTT
CASSLLQGARTEAFF
>few|TRBV7-9|TRBJ1-1|NA
TGTGCCAGCAGCTTACAGAGGGGCACTGAAGCTTTCTTT
CASSLQRGTEAFF
>once|TRBV6-5|TRBJ1-6|NA
TGTGCCAGCAGACCAATACTCGGTAATTCACCCCTCCACTTT
CASRPILGNSPLHF
>NA|TRBV4-1|TRBJ1-5|TRBD1
TGCGCCAGCAGCCAAGCTGGGACAGGCAATCAGCCCCAGCATTTT
CASSQAGTGNQPQHF
>NA|TRBV6-5|TRBJ1-2|TRBD1
TGTGCCAGCAGTTCGACCCCAGGACAGGGGAGCTATGGCTACACCTTC
CASSSTPGQGSYGYTF
>NA|TRBV7-9|TRBJ2-3|TRBD2
TGTGCCAGCAGCTTCCGGACTAGCGGGGGGCAGTATTTT
CASSFRTSGGQYF
>NA|TRBV2|TRBJ2-5|TRBD1
TGTGCCAGCAGTGCGGGGGCAGGGGGCGGCCGGGAGACCCAGTACTTC
CASSAGAGGGRETQYF
>NA|TRBV27|TRBJ1-1|NA
TGTGCCAGCAGTTTACAAGGGACGGTGAACACTGAAGCTTTCTTT
CASSLQGTVNTEAFF
>NA|TRBV30|TRBJ2-5|NA
TGTGCCTGGAGACGGGGGAAGGGAGAGACCCAGTACTTC
CAWRRGKGETQYF
>NA|TRBV6-5|TRBJ1-1|TRBD1
TGTGCCAGCAGCCCTGGACAGGGCCTTATAGCTTTCTTT
CASSPGQGLIAFF
>few|TRBV12-5|TRBJ1-1|NA
TGTGCTAGTGGTACCCCCGGGGACACTGAAGCTTTCTTT
CASGTPGDTEAFF
>NA|TRBV12-2|TRBJ1-5|NA
TGTGCAAGTCGCTTCCGAGGGGCAGTTTGCAATCAGCCCCAGCATTTT
CASRFRGAVCNQPQHF
>NA|TRBV25-1|TRBJ2-5|NA
TGTGCCAGCAGTGACCCATACCGAGAGACCCAGTACTTC
CASSDPYRETQYF
>NA|TRBV11-2|TRBJ2-3|NA
TGTGCCAGTCACACAGGTTCCACTAGCACAGATACGCAGTATTTT
CASHTGSTSTDTQYF
>once|TRBV25-1|TRBJ1-2|TRBD1
TGTGCCAGCAGTGAAATAGGGACAGGGGGGATTAATGGCTACACCTTC
CASSEIGTGGINGYTF
>NA|TRBV5-6|TRBJ1-1|NA
TGTGCCAGCAGCTTGGGGCAAAGGGTTCAAACTGAAGCTTTCTTT
CASSLGQRVQTEAFF
>NA|TRBV10-3|TRBJ2-7|TRBD2
TGTGCCACCCAATCCACTAGCGGAGAAGGCTACGAGCAGTACTTC
CATQSTSGEGYEQYF
>NA|TRBV7-9|TRBJ1-2|NA
TGTGCCAGCAGCTTAATGTTCACAGCGGGGGCCTTC
CASSLMFTAGAF
>many|TRBV12-5|TRBJ2-1|TRBD2
TGTGCTAGTGGTTTGGAACTAGCGGGAAATAAGTTCTTC
CASGLELAGNKFF